Below, 27 T cell receptor beta chains from the same sample are listed, as sequenced in a study of long-term antiretroviral therapy in people with HIV. They ran version v3.0 of the immunoSEQ assay at survey level. Repertoires were generated with immunoSEQ multiplex PCR, while TCRdb's copy carries only in-frame clones and drops some. The sample consists of about 50,000 clones, about 80% of them appearing once. The sequences come from unsorted PBMCs, collected 0.8 years after starting antiretroviral therapy. These receptors were obtained from a woman between 18 and 29 years old with HIV.

V usage is TRBV28 and J usage is TRBJ2-1; D unclear. Trimming removed 4 bases from V and 4 bases from J, with 17 bases in between. This CDR3 region has 16 residues. Per germline, CDR1 MDHEN and CDR2 SYDVKM. The CDR3 is CASSSSWGRNYNEQFF. The CDR3, as DNA: TGTGCCAGCAGTTCGTCTTGGGGAAGGAATTACAATGAGCAGTTCTTC.

The table lists this clone with a count of one. This sequence joins TRBV11-3 and TRBJ2-6; D tentatively reads TRBD1 or TRBD2 (5 bases each). There are 15 residues in the CDR3. The V gene's germline CDR1 is SGHNT and CDR2 YENEEA. The ends were cut back, 6 bases at V and 4 bases at J, with 13 bases in the middle. The CDR3 protein is CASSPGTYGANVLTF. For the CDR3, the DNA is TGTGCCAGCAGTCCCGGGACGTACGGGGCCAACGTCCTGACTTTC.

The chain uses TRBV19 and TRBJ2-7; 11 bases are a match to TRBD1. CDR1 LNHDA and CDR2 SQIVND come from the germline V gene (reference sequence). The CDR3 covers 14 residues. V lost 5 bases, J lost 6 bases, and 6 bases stayed unmatched. In DNA form, the CDR3 reads TGTGCCAGTAGTGGGACAGGGGGAATCTCCGAGCAGTACTTC. Protein sequence: CASSGTGGISEQYF.

The rearrangement joins TRBV9 to TRBJ2-7, with 8 bases fitting TRBD2. The CDR3 is 14 residues long. V shed 3 bases and J 3 bases; nucleotides not matched to a gene: 5. From germline, CDR1 is SGDLS and CDR2 YYNGEE. This CDR3 reads CASSGSGSGYEQYF. CDR3 DNA sequence: TGTGCCAGCAGCGGAAGCGGGAGCGGCTACGAGCAGTACTTC.

V gene TRBV27 combines with J gene TRBJ2-7; D is unclear. The V end was cut by 2 bases, the J end by 4 bases, with 3 bases between. The germline V gene encodes CDR1 MNHEY and CDR2 SMNVEV (reference sequence). The CDR3 is 11 amino acids. The CDR3 protein is CASSLGYEQYF. For the CDR3, the DNA is TGTGCCAGCAGTTTAGGATACGAGCAGTACTTC.

V and J are TRBV11-2 and TRBJ1-1; D is unresolved. V gave up 2 bases and J gave up 5 bases, with 0 bases separating them. Germline values: CDR1 SGHAT, CDR2 FQNNGV. CDR3 length: 10 amino acids. CDR3 nucleotide sequence: TGTGCCAGCAGCTTAACTGAAGCTTTCTTT. Translation gives CASSLTEAFF. The full variable domain, rest sourced from reference TRBV11-2 and TRBJ1-1, is EAGVAQSPRYKIIEKRQSVAFWCNPISGHATLYWYQQILGQGPKLLIQFQNNGVVDDSQLPKDRFSAERLKGVDSTLKIQPAKLEDSAVYLCASSLTEAFFGQGTRLTVV.

This clone occurred a few times. The rearrangement uses TRBV6-5 and TRBJ1-5, with D hard to call. V gave up 2 bases and J gave up 3 bases, with 5 bases separating them. The V gene's germline CDR1 is MNHEY and CDR2 SVGAGI. This CDR3 is built from 13 residues. DNA for the CDR3: TGTGCCAGCAGTTACGGGGTCAATCAGCCCCAGCATTTT. It encodes CASSYGVNQPQHF.

The V call is TRBV2, the J call TRBJ1-4; D unclear. The CDR3 totals 14 residues. Trimming stripped 6 bases from V and 7 bases from J, with 15 bases between. Germline CDR1 and CDR2: SNHLY and FYNNEI. DNA of the CDR3: TGTGCCAGCAGCCCCCAGCGTCCTTTTGAAAAACTGTTTTTT. This codes for CASSPQRPFEKLFF.

The chain has TRBV27 and TRBJ2-1; possibly TRBD1 for D (6 bases). The CDR3 is 14 residues long. V lost 7 bases and J 8 bases, leaving 18 bases between the germline ends. The germline CDR1 and CDR2 sequences are MNHEY and SMNVEV (reference sequence). The CDR3 reads CASTRYRENDEQFF. DNA for the CDR3: TGTGCCAGCACTAGGTACAGGGAAAACGATGAGCAGTTCTTC.

The chain links TRBV6-5 to TRBJ2-7; 7 nucleotides line up with TRBD1. Germline V gene data show CDR1 as MNHEY and CDR2 as SVGAGI. This CDR3 is 13 amino acids long. The ends lost 8 bases at V and 4 bases at J; junction bases unmatched: 8. This chain's CDR3 is CASSDRLMYEQYF. The DNA for the CDR3 is TGTGCCAGCTCGGACAGGCTAATGTACGAGCAGTACTTC.

This clone was seen once. This chain links TRBV28 with TRBJ2-2, with TRBD1 matching over 9 bases. This CDR3 contains 16 residues. Germline loops: CDR1 MDHEN, CDR2 SYDVKM. V was clipped by 8 bases and J by 7 bases; unmatched bases: 14. CDR3 nucleotides: TGTGCCAGCGGGGGATCCGGACAGGGGCGGGACGGGGAGCTGTTTTTT. This encodes CASGGSGQGRDGELFF.

The chain has TRBV7-2 and TRBJ2-3; 7 bases map to TRBD2. V dropped 2 bases and J dropped 0; count of bases not matched to a gene: 5. The CDR3 spans 16 residues. CDR1 and CDR2 (germline): SGHTA, FQGNSA. The CDR3 is CASSLWRETSTDTQYF. The CDR3 DNA sequence: TGTGCCAGCAGCTTATGGCGGGAGACTAGCACAGATACGCAGTATTTT.

V gene TRBV19 combines with J gene TRBJ2-3; perhaps TRBD1 as D (5 bases). The CDR3 length is 13 residues. Germline assignment: CDR1 LNHDA and CDR2 SQIVND (reference sequence). Trimming took 7 bases from V and 2 from J, leaving 10 bases between them. DNA for the CDR3: TGTGCCAGTACCGACAGCTACACAGATACGCAGTATTTT. It codes for CASTDSYTDTQYF. The full variable domain, in which reference TRBV19 and TRBJ2-3 provide the parts outside the CDR3, is DGGITQSPKYLFRKEGQNVTLSCEQNLNHDAMYWYRQDPGQGLRLIYYSQIVNDFQKGDIAEGYSVSREKKESFPLTVTSAQKNPTAFYLCASTDSYTDTQYFGPGTRLTVL.

This rearrangement joins TRBV29-1 to TRBJ2-7, with 9 bases aligning to TRBD1. CDR3 length: 15 amino acids. Unmatched junction bases numbered 9, after V lost 2 bases and J lost 4 bases. The germline V gene encodes CDR1 SQVTM and CDR2 ANQGSEA. The CDR3 coding sequence is TGCAGCGTTGAAAGGAATGACAGGGGGTTGTACGAGCAGTACTTC. Residues: CSVERNDRGLYEQYF.

J is TRBJ2-3 and V is TRBV6-6, with 11 bases identical to TRBD2. With 2 bases clipped from V and 2 bases from J, the junction kept 3 bases outside the gene matches. This CDR3 spans 16 amino acids. Germline values: CDR1 MNHNY, CDR2 SVGAGI (reference sequence). CDR3: CASSYPTSGTTDTQYF. DNA of the CDR3: TGTGCCAGCAGTTACCCGACTAGCGGGACCACAGATACGCAGTATTTT.

As DNA, the CDR3 is TGTGCCAGCAGCTTAGGACGGCCCGAGGTAGGCACTGAAGCTTTCTTT. It codes for CASSLGRPEVGTEAFF. The chain uses TRBV7-9 and TRBJ1-1; D is undetermined. The V gene lost 1 base and the J gene lost 4 bases, with 16 bases spanning the gap. In germline, CDR1 is SEHNR, CDR2 FQNEAQ (reference sequence). The CDR3 is made up of 16 amino acids.

The gene calls are TRBV22-1 and TRBJ2-2; the tabulated D call, TRBD1, remains unverified against the DNA. TRBV22-1 is listed as a pseudogene. This CDR3 region has 14 residues. CDR3 coding DNA: TGTCCTGGGAGCGAACTACAGGGATCCGGGGAGCTGTTTTTT. This encodes CPGSELQGSGELFF.

This clone was observed a few times. The CDR3 reads CASSPGWTGKNTEAFF. The CDR3 nucleotides read TGTGCCAGCTCACCAGGGTGGACAGGGAAGAACACTGAAGCTTTCTTT. The gene calls are TRBV18 and TRBJ1-1, with 8 bases aligning to TRBD1. The germline V gene encodes CDR1 KGHSH and CDR2 LQKENI. The CDR3 has 16 amino acids. V dropped 2 bases and J dropped 1; count of bases not matched to a gene: 6.

V usage is TRBV19 and J usage is TRBJ2-7; 7 nucleotides agree with TRBD1. Looked up from germline, CDR1 is LNHDA and CDR2 is SQIVND (reference sequence). The CDR3 runs to 13 residues. The ends lost 5 bases at V and 3 bases at J; junction bases unmatched: 4. Here the CDR3 DNA reads TGTGCCAGTAGTCGGGACAGTTACTACGAGCAGTACTTC. Amino acids: CASSRDSYYEQYF.

V usage is TRBV27 and J usage is TRBJ1-5; tentatively, D is TRBD1 (5 bases). V was clipped by 5 bases and J by 0 bases, with 11 bases between them. CDR1 and CDR2 (germline): MNHEY, SMNVEV (reference sequence). This CDR3 has 15 residues. The CDR3, as DNA: TGTGCCAGCAGTAGGGACTGGTATAGCAATCAGCCCCAGCATTTT. It is translated as CASSRDWYSNQPQHF.

This clone has just a few counts. The gene calls are TRBV7-9 and TRBJ1-4, with D unclear. CDR1 is SEHNR, CDR2 FQNEAQ, per germline (reference sequence). The V end lost 2 bases, the J end lost 3 bases, and 4 bases lay between the germline ends. This CDR3 region has 13 residues. The CDR3 bases are TGTGCCAGCAGCTTAAACCCTAATGAAAAACTGTTTTTT. Encoded protein: CASSLNPNEKLFF.

The chain combines TRBV19 with TRBJ2-1; either TRBD1 or TRBD2 may fit D (5 bases each). Between the trimmed V and J ends, which lost 2 bases and 12 bases, there was a span of 17 bases. This CDR3 is 14 amino acids long. The germline CDR1 and CDR2 sequences are LNHDA and SQIVND (reference sequence). CDR3 in DNA: TGTGCCAGTAGTATACGGGACCCCCTAGAGGGGCAGTTCTTC. This sequence encodes CASSIRDPLEGQFF.

The V call is TRBV18, the J call TRBJ1-4; D is unresolved. Per germline, CDR1 KGHSH and CDR2 LQKENI. The CDR3 is 16 residues long. The V gene lost 2 bases and the J gene lost 5 bases, with 15 bases spanning the gap. This chain's CDR3 is CASSPTTAALNEKLFF. CDR3 DNA sequence: TGTGCCAGCTCACCAACTACGGCGGCTTTAAATGAAAAACTGTTTTTT.

This chain uses TRBV19 with TRBJ2-6; D remains ambiguous. The V gene's germline CDR1 is LNHDA and CDR2 SQIVND (reference sequence). This CDR3 is 15 amino acids long. V lost 3 bases and J lost 2, with 8 bases in between. The CDR3 DNA sequence: TGTGCCAGTAGTATGGAAGGACCTGGGGCCAACGTCCTGACTTTC. Its translation is CASSMEGPGANVLTF.

This clone was detected only a few times. The chain is built from TRBV4-2 and TRBJ1-1; possible D gene TRBD1, 6 bases. The CDR3 has 13 residues. The ends were cut back, 5 bases at V and 5 bases at J, with 12 bases in the middle. CDR1 and CDR2 from the germline V gene are LGHNA and YNFKEQ. In nucleotides, the CDR3 is TGTGCCAGCAGCAAAATCGGACAGACTGAAGCTTTCTTT. Amino acid sequence: CASSKIGQTEAFF.

The genes are TRBV5-4 and TRBJ2-7; D is unclear. Germline CDR1 and CDR2: SGHNT and YYREEE (reference sequence). V was trimmed by 0 bases and J by 4 bases, leaving 5 bases between them. The CDR3 covers 12 residues. Here the CDR3 reads CASSLDGYEQYF. CDR3 DNA: TGTGCCAGCAGCTTGGACGGATACGAGCAGTACTTC.

The rearrangement links TRBV7-2 to TRBJ2-2; unclear D gene. The CDR3 runs 17 residues. V was cut by 0 bases and J by 1 base, with 12 bases left in between. CDR1 and CDR2 (germline): SGHTA, FQGNSA. The CDR3 coding sequence is TGTGCCAGCAGCTTAGCCGGGCCTGGCCTGAACACCGGGGAGCTGTTTTTT. It codes for CASSLAGPGLNTGELFF.